One and the same sample provided the 22 T cell receptor beta chains below, sequenced in a study of molecular identifiers for immune sequencing clone quantification. Using its own MiXCR run on the PCR reads, TCRdb lists one record per CDR3 protein. The sample lists nearly 650,000 distinct CDR3 sequences, about 25% occurring once. The specimen was naive CD8+ T cells from blood, with Jurkat cell RNA spiked in. Sample subset: FACS-sorted CD8+CD4-CCR7+CD45RA+ naive T cells. Receptors were obtained from a human donor in good health. Some libraries in this study had Jurkat cell RNA spiked in.

The DNA of the CDR3 is TGTGCCAGCAGTGAAACTTCTAGGGGTGACTCTTTCTGGGAGCAGTTCTTC. This encodes CASSETSRGDSFWEQFF. The chain has TRBV2 and TRBJ2-1, with D tentatively TRBD1 (5 bases). The length of the CDR3 is 17 residues. Per germline, CDR1 SNHLY and CDR2 FYNNEI. V was clipped by 2 bases and J by 10 bases, with 24 bases between them.

The rearrangement uses TRBV6-6 and TRBJ2-5, with 15 bases fitting TRBD2. V shed 6 bases and J 5 bases; nucleotides not matched to a gene: 16. Germline V gives CDR1 MNHNY, CDR2 SVGAGI (reference sequence). The CDR3 length is 19 residues. The CDR3, as DNA: TGTGCCAGCAGCCCCCTCCGGACTAGCGGGAGGGCCTTAGGGGAGACCCAGTACTTC. Amino acid sequence: CASSPLRTSGRALGETQYF.

The rearrangement links TRBV20-1 to TRBJ2-5; TRBD1 aligns across 9 bases. The junction had 11 bases not matched to a gene; V was cut back by 4 bases and J by 5 bases. Per germline, CDR1 DFQATT and CDR2 SNEGSKA (reference sequence). The CDR3 has 15 residues. The CDR3 loop reads CSATQVGQGVETQYF. The CDR3 bases are TGCAGTGCTACCCAGGTGGGACAGGGAGTGGAGACCCAGTACTTC.

For this clonotype: One end of the junction fails to match germline, which may point to a read error. This chain uses TRBV4-3 with TRBJ1-2; tentative D call: TRBD1 (5 bases). The CDR3 runs to 15 residues. Looked up from germline, CDR1 is LGHNA and CDR2 is YSLEER. The CDR3 region is CASSQELVGAHGCTF. The CDR3 DNA reads as TGCGCCAGCAGCCAAGAACTGGTAGGGGCGCATGGCTGCACCTTC.

This clonotype showed up many times. The chain employs TRBV27 and TRBJ2-3; D remains unclear. The CDR3 sequence is 15 residues long. Trimming cost V 5 bases and J 2 bases, with 14 bases left between them. The V gene's germline CDR1 is MNHEY and CDR2 SMNVEV (reference sequence). The CDR3 region is CASSPPRAHTDTQYF. CDR3 sequence (DNA): TGTGCCAGCAGTCCTCCCCGGGCCCACACAGATACGCAGTATTTT.

The chain uses TRBV7-6 and TRBJ2-7; a possible D gene is TRBD1 (6 bases). Per germline, CDR1 SGHVS and CDR2 FNYEAQ. The CDR3 covers 14 residues. Trimming took 2 bases from V and 2 from J, leaving 10 bases between them. CDR3 protein: CASSLNRAPYEQYF. The CDR3 DNA reads TGTGCCAGCAGCTTAAACAGGGCCCCCTACGAGCAGTACTTC.

Points on this clonotype: A much more abundant neighbour one base away suggests this may be a read error. This chain connects TRBV6-5 to TRBJ2-1, with 7 bases matching TRBD1. The CDR3 consists of 14 residues. The germline V gene encodes CDR1 MNHEY and CDR2 SVGAGI. The V and J ends lost 0 bases and 9 bases, in that order; junction bases with no gene match: 5. This CDR3 is CASSYSDTGVEQFF. In nucleotides, the CDR3 is TGTGCCAGCAGTTACTCGGATACAGGGGTTGAGCAGTTCTTC.

This clonotype was observed a handful of times. This chain uses TRBV7-9 with TRBJ1-3; a weak D match, TRBD1 (5 bases). The germline V gene encodes CDR1 SEHNR and CDR2 FQNEAQ (reference sequence). Trimming took 0 bases from V and 0 from J, leaving 6 bases between them. This CDR3 region has 15 residues. The DNA for the CDR3 is TGTGCCAGCAGCTTAGCCGGGGCCTCTGGAAACACCATATATTTT. Protein product: CASSLAGASGNTIYF.

The chain couples TRBV7-3 to TRBJ1-5, with a weak D call TRBD1 (5 bases). Per the germline V gene, CDR1 is SGHTA and CDR2 is FQGTGA. Trimming left V 8 bases short and J 7 bases short, with 18 bases between. There are 14 residues in the CDR3. The CDR3 region has the DNA TGTGCCAGCCCCCCGGGCCAGGGCGGACAGCCCCAGCATTTT. Its translation: CASPPGQGGQPQHF.

Ten or more counts support this clonotype. The rearrangement joins TRBV7-6 to TRBJ2-3, with 16 nucleotides matching TRBD2. Germline V gives CDR1 SGHVS, CDR2 FNYEAQ. With V trimmed by 5 bases and J by 5 bases, 13 bases remained unmatched. This CDR3 has 19 residues. The CDR3 protein is CASSQKPGLAGGPKDTQYF. The CDR3 DNA is TGTGCCAGCAGCCAAAAACCGGGACTAGCGGGGGGGCCCAAAGATACGCAGTATTTT.

The V gene is TRBV6-5, the J gene TRBJ2-7, with TRBD2 as a possible D gene (5 bases). Germline values: CDR1 MNHEY, CDR2 SVGAGI. Trimming stripped 1 base from V and 2 bases from J, with 6 bases between. This CDR3 region has 13 residues. For the CDR3, the DNA is TGTGCCAGCAGTTACTACGGGACCTACGAGCAGTACTTC. Its protein product is CASSYYGTYEQYF.

This clonotype was detected only a few times. The V and J genes are TRBV9 and TRBJ2-1; 10 bases agree with TRBD1. Germline CDR1 and CDR2: SGDLS and YYNGEE. CDR3 size: 17 residues. The V segment lost 4 bases and the J segment 7 bases; nucleotides outside the gene matches: 14. The CDR3 reads CASSTMDRGDFENEQFF. The CDR3 nucleotides are TGTGCCAGCAGCACTATGGACAGGGGGGATTTTGAGAATGAGCAGTTCTTC.

This clonotype was recorded a few times. J is TRBJ2-1 and V is TRBV7-3; perhaps TRBD2 as D (5 bases). The CDR3 is 15 amino acids. Germline-derived CDR1 and CDR2 are SGHTA and FQGTGA. V lost 1 base, J lost 5 bases, and 12 bases lay in between. The CDR3, as DNA: TGTGCCAGCAGCTTAATTGGCGGAGGCCACAATGAGCAGTTCTTC. Translating it yields CASSLIGGGHNEQFF.

The gene calls are TRBV5-1 and TRBJ1-5; D is unresolved. Trimming stripped 1 base from V and 4 bases from J, with 6 bases between. The CDR3 has 13 residues. The germline CDR1 and CDR2 sequences are SGHRS and YFSETQ. The CDR3 DNA reads TGCGCCAGCAGCTTGTGGACGAATCAGCCCCAGCATTTT. Protein product: CASSLWTNQPQHF. The full variable domain, in which reference TRBV5-1 and TRBJ1-5 provide the parts outside the CDR3, is KAGVTQTPRYLIKTRGQQVTLSCSPISGHRSVSWYQQTPGQGLQFLFEYFSETQRNKGNFPGRFSGRQFSNSRSEMNVSTLELGDSALYLCASSLWTNQPQHFGDGTRLSIL.

This clonotype has ten or more counts. The gene calls are TRBV6-5 and TRBJ2-2, with 7 nucleotides matching TRBD1. The CDR3 loop spans 17 amino acids. CDR1 and CDR2 from the germline V gene are MNHEY and SVGAGI. V was clipped by 4 bases and J by 2 bases; unmatched bases: 10. This CDR3 is CASSSDRAGENTGELFF. The CDR3 nucleotides read TGTGCCAGCAGTTCCGACAGGGCCGGGGAAAACACCGGGGAGCTGTTTTTT.

Many counts were recorded for this clonotype. The chain recombines TRBV4-2 with TRBJ2-7; 9 nucleotides line up with TRBD2. The CDR3 runs to 16 residues. V shed 3 bases and J 1 base; nucleotides not matched to a gene: 7. Germline lookup yields CDR1 LGHNA and CDR2 YNFKEQ. Here the CDR3 DNA reads TGTGCCAGCAGCCAGGAGACTAGCGGTTCTTCCTACGAGCAGTACTTC. Its translation is CASSQETSGSSYEQYF.

The CDR3 DNA is TGCGCCAGCAGCTTAACCGTGACTAGCGACTACGAGCAGTACTTC. The encoded protein is CASSLTVTSDYEQYF. V and J are TRBV5-1 and TRBJ2-7; 8 bases align to TRBD2. The CDR3 is 15 amino acids. After removal of 2 bases from V and 3 bases from J, the junction contained 7 bases not matched to a gene. Germline CDR1 and CDR2: SGHRS and YFSETQ.

This clonotype occurred a few times. The V and J genes are TRBV7-9 and TRBJ2-7, with D possibly matching TRBD1 (6 bases). The V end was cut by 8 bases, the J end by 3 bases, with 11 bases between. Germline CDR1 SEHNR, CDR2 FQNEAQ (reference sequence). The CDR3 spans 12 residues. CDR3 sequence (DNA): TGTGCCAGCGGACCACAGGGCTACGAGCAGTACTTC. It encodes CASGPQGYEQYF.

Worth noting for this clonotype: Since a much larger clone is just one base distant, this may be a read error. This chain joins TRBV5-6 and TRBJ1-1, with D maybe TRBD1 (5 bases). Trimming took off 3 bases at V and 4 bases at J, with 13 bases between the two ends. This CDR3 has 14 amino acids. CDR1 and CDR2 from the germline V gene are SGHDT and YYEEEE. For the CDR3, the DNA is TGTGCCAGCAGCTCTCTGGACACGGGCACTGAAGCTTTCTTT. Translation gives CASSSLDTGTEAFF. Full variable domain (outside the CDR3, taken from reference TRBV5-6 and TRBJ1-1): DAGVTQSPTHLIKTRGQQVTLRCSPKSGHDTVSWYQQALGQGPQFIFQYYEEEERQRGNFPDRFSGHQFPNYSSELNVNALLLGDSALYLCASSSLDTGTEAFFGQGTRLTVV.

A few counts support this clonotype. V gene TRBV12-3 or TRBV12-4 combines with J gene TRBJ1-6; D is ambiguous. V lost 2 bases to trimming and J lost 10 bases, with 12 bases between them. The CDR3 is 14 residues long. In DNA form, the CDR3 reads TGTGCCAGCAGTTTAACCGGAGGGAGATCACCCCTCCACTTT. Protein: CASSLTGGRSPLHF.

This clonotype was seen more than once but under ten times. One end of the junction varies from germline; a read error may be responsible. The J gene is TRBJ2-1, the V gene TRBV24-1; no firm D call. Per germline, CDR1 KGHDR and CDR2 SFDVKD. This CDR3 region has 14 residues. The CDR3 is CAISSKGSYNEQFF. CDR3 sequence (DNA): TGTGCCATCAGTAGTAAAGGCTCCTACAATGAGCAGTTCTTC.

The CDR3 is CASSRPRRGDGNTIYF. DNA of the CDR3: TGTGCCAGCAGTCGCCCACGGCGGGGAGATGGAAACACCATATATTTT. The chain uses TRBV12-3 or TRBV12-4 and TRBJ1-3, with D hard to call. V was shortened by 5 bases and J by 3 bases, with 17 bases between the two germline ends. This CDR3 comprises 16 residues.